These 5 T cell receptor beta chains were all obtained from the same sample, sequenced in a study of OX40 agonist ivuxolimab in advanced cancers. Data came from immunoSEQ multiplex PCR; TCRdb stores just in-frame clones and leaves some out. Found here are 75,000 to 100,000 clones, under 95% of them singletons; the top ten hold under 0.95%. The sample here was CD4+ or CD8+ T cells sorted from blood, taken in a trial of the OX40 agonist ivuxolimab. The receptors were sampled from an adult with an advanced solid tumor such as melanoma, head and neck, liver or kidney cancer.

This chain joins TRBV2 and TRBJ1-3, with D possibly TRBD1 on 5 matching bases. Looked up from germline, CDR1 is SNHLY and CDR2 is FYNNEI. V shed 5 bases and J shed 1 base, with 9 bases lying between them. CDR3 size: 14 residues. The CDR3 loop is CASSRGSSGNTIYF. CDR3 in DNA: TGTGCCAGCAGTAGGGGTTCGTCTGGAAACACCATATATTTT.

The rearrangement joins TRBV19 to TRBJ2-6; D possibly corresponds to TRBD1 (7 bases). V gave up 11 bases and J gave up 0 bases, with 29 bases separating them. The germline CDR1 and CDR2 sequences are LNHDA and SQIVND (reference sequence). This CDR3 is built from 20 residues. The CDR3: CAVNSYPGGGALSGANVLTF. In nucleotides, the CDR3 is TGTGCCGTCAACAGCTATCCCGGAGGGGGCGCGCTCTCTGGGGCCAACGTCCTGACTTTC.

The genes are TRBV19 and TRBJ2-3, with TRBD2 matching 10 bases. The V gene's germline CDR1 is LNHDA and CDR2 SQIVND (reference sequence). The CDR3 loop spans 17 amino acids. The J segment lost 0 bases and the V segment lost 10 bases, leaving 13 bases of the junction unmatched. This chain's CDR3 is CATARLAGVGSTDTQYF. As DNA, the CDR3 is TGTGCCACTGCACGGCTAGCGGGAGTAGGGAGCACAGATACGCAGTATTTT.

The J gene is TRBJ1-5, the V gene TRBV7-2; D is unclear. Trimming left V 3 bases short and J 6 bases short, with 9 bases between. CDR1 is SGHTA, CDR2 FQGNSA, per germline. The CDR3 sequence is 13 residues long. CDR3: CASSLWSGQPQHF. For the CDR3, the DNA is TGTGCCAGCAGCTTGTGGTCAGGTCAGCCCCAGCATTTT.

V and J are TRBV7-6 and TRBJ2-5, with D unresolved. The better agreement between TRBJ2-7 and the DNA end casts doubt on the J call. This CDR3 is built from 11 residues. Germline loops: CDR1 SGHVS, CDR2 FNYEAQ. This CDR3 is CASSPGYEQYF. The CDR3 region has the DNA TGTGCCAGCAGCCCAGGATACGAGCAGTACTTC.